Listed below are T cell receptor beta chains from one sample, sequenced in a study of blood T cells in healthy people across ages. TCRdb independently ran MiXCR on the 5' RACE reads; one entry per CDR3 protein. This repertoire shows 450,000 to 600,000 distinct CDR3 sequences, roughly a quarter found once; its top ten account for approximately 4%. Separately, the same data were catalogued under a study of T cells of mothers and their children.

Sequencing input: blood. All receptors derive from a boy under 10 years old in good health. CDR3s include the opening cysteine and the closing phenylalanine or tryptophan. D genes are given only for firm matches. The size entry is marked missing in some rows and otherwise reads once, few, many or a size class.

TRBV7-9	-	few	TRBJ2-1	TGTGCCAGCAACAAACAATACGGGGGGCACGATGAGCAGTTCTTC	CASNKQYGGHDEQFF
TRBV3-1	-	-	TRBJ1-4	TGTGCCAGCAGCCCGGACGTCCCAGAAAAACTGTTTTTT	CASSPDVPEKLFF
TRBV6-6	-	few	TRBJ1-2	TGTGCCAGCAGTTACGGGGCGAATGGCTACACCTTC	CASSYGANGYTF
TRBV7-9	-	-	TRBJ1-4	TGTGCCAGCAGCGGGAGTGAAAAACTGTTTTTT	CASSGSEKLFF
TRBV21-1	-	few	TRBJ2-2	TGTGCCAGCCTTGGGGCGGGGGGATCCACCGGGGAGCTGTTTTTT	CASLGAGGSTGELFF
TRBV3-1	-	few	TRBJ2-3	TGTGCCAGCAGAAGCCAGGAGACAGATACGCAGTATTTT	CASRSQETDTQYF
TRBV5-1	-	once	TRBJ2-3	TGCGCCAGCAGCTTGGGTCTAGCCCCACGGACAGATACGCAGTATTTT	CASSLGLAPRTDTQYF
TRBV4-1	-	many	TRBJ2-1	TGCGCCAGCAGGAGCCAGGTCCTCAATGAGCAGTTCTTC	CASRSQVLNEQFF
TRBV10-1	TRBD1	-	TRBJ2-1	TGCGCCAGCAGTTCCGACGGGACAGCATACAATGAGCAGTTCTTC	CASSSDGTAYNEQFF
TRBV12-3/TRBV12-4	-	-	TRBJ2-7	TGTGCCAGCACCGTAACGGGGAATTCCTACGAGCAGTACTTC	CASTVTGNSYEQYF
TRBV20-1	TRBD2	few	TRBJ2-1	TGCAGTGCTAGCCCCCTAGCGGGGGTAGACAATGAGCAGTTCTTC	CSASPLAGVDNEQFF
TRBV20-1	-	few	TRBJ1-4	TGCAGTGCTTACTGGGGGGTTGATGAAAAACTGTTTTTT	CSAYWGVDEKLFF
TRBV4-3	TRBD2	-	TRBJ2-3	TGCGCCAGCAGCCAAGCCTTAGCGGGAGCGGGCACAGATACGCAGTATTTT	CASSQALAGAGTDTQYF
TRBV12-3/TRBV12-4	TRBD2	few	TRBJ2-7	TGTGCCAGCAGTTTGGGGCTAGCGGGAGGAGCTATCTACGAGCAGTACTTC	CASSLGLAGGAIYEQYF
TRBV9	-	few	TRBJ2-4	TGTGCCAGCAGCGTAGGTCAGGCCCAAAACATTCAGTACTTC	CASSVGQAQNIQYF
TRBV10-3	-	few	TRBJ1-1	TGTGCCATTATTCGGGAGTTCAACACTGAAGCTTTCTTT	CAIIREFNTEAFF
TRBV5-6	-	-	TRBJ2-5	TGTGCCAGCAGCTTAAATACAGGGAGGGAGACCCAGTACTTC	CASSLNTGRETQYF
TRBV19	-	-	TRBJ2-1	TGTGCCAGTAGTATCGTAGTCCAGCCCTACAATGAGCAGTTCTTC	CASSIVVQPYNEQFF
TRBV10-2	-	few	TRBJ1-4	TGCGCCAGCAGTGAGTCGGCAGCAACAAATGAAAAACTGTTTTTT	CASSESAATNEKLFF
TRBV2	-	-	TRBJ2-5	TGTGCCAGCAGTGAAGAGGGCCCCAAGACCCAGTACTTC	CASSEEGPKTQYF
TRBV5-1	-	-	TRBJ2-7	TGCGCCAGCAGCTTGCGACCAGGGTTAGCATCCGAGCAGTACTTC	CASSLRPGLASEQYF
TRBV6-4	-	few	TRBJ2-3	TGTGCCAGCAGTGAGACTCCCGGGAGCACAGATACGCAGTATTTT	CASSETPGSTDTQYF
TRBV5-6	-	-	TRBJ2-3	TGTGCCAGCAGCCCTGGCCTAGATACGCAGTATTTT	CASSPGLDTQYF
TRBV29-1	TRBD2	-	TRBJ2-1	TGCAGCGCAAGCGGGAGGTTGAGCAATGAGCAGTTCTTC	CSASGRLSNEQFF
TRBV6-1	-	few	TRBJ1-1	TGTGCCAGCAGTGAAGGCGTGGAGAACACTGAAGCTTTCTTT	CASSEGVENTEAFF
TRBV28	TRBD2	-	TRBJ2-7	TGTGCCAGCAGTCGTAGCGGGACCCGCTACGAGCAGTACTTC	CASSRSGTRYEQYF
TRBV7-9	-	-	TRBJ2-5	TGTGCCAGCAGCTTACTCTTAGAAGAAGAGACCCAGTACTTC	CASSLLLEEETQYF
TRBV11-2	-	few	TRBJ2-7	TGTGCCAGCAGCTTAGTTAGGACTGGAAAACCCTACGAGCAGTACTTC	CASSLVRTGKPYEQYF
TRBV6-5	-	few	TRBJ2-1	TGTGCCAGCACCCTTCAGGGAAGCTCCTACAATGAGCAGTTCTTC	CASTLQGSSYNEQFF
TRBV20-1	-	-	TRBJ2-1	TGCAGTGCTAGAGATGGCAGGGGTCATTACAATGAGCAGTTCTTC	CSARDGRGHYNEQFF